The 9 T cell receptor beta chains listed next were all sequenced from one sample in a study of T cell responses to AZD1222 COVID-19 vaccine. Here immunoSEQ multiplex PCR was the method, and the copy in TCRdb shows in-frame clones only, minus some. Of 180,000 or so clones in the sample, approximately 95% were seen once. Here the sequenced sample was peripheral blood, taken 28 days after the second dose of the MenACWY control vaccine. Receptors originate from an adult who received the MenACWY meningococcal vaccine as a control.

This clone occurred a few times. This chain uses TRBV19 with TRBJ1-5; TRBD1 matches at 9 bases. CDR1 and CDR2 from the germline V gene are LNHDA and SQIVND (reference sequence). The CDR3 totals 17 residues. The ends lost 2 bases at V and 1 base at J; junction bases unmatched: 6. The CDR3 DNA sequence: TGTGCCAGTAGTATAACTTACAGGGGGCAGAGCAATCAGCCCCAGCATTTT. Its protein product is CASSITYRGQSNQPQHF.

The V gene is TRBV4-1, the J gene TRBJ1-5; perhaps TRBD1 as D (6 bases). From germline, CDR1 is MGHRA and CDR2 YSYEKL. The CDR3 has 16 residues. V was cut by 0 bases and J by 7 bases, with 16 bases left in between. CDR3 bases: TGCGCCAGCAGCCAAGATGCAGGGGCCTCCTGGCAGCCCCAGCATTTT. It translates to CASSQDAGASWQPQHF.

The chain recombines TRBV30 with TRBJ1-5; D might be TRBD1 (6 bases). Germline CDR1 reads GTSNPN; CDR2 reads SVGIG (reference sequence). The V end was cut by 0 bases, the J end by 1 base, with 13 bases between. This CDR3 has 16 amino acids. The CDR3 spells CAWSVPGARSNQPQHF. In nucleotides, the CDR3 is TGTGCCTGGAGTGTCCCAGGGGCCAGGAGCAATCAGCCCCAGCATTTT.

The chain has TRBV5-4 and TRBJ2-7; perhaps TRBD1 as D (5 bases). Trimming stripped 4 bases from V and 4 bases from J, with 15 bases between. The germline V gene has CDR1 SGHNT and CDR2 YYREEE (reference sequence). The CDR3 has 14 amino acids. CDR3 nucleotides: TGTGCCAGCAGCGGTGGGGCAGGGAAGTACGAGCAGTACTTC. Amino acid sequence: CASSGGAGKYEQYF.

The rearrangement links TRBV28 to TRBJ2-1; 7 positions agree with TRBD2. The J segment lost 6 bases and the V segment lost 6 bases, leaving 8 bases of the junction unmatched. Germline CDR1 reads MDHEN; CDR2 reads SYDVKM. This CDR3 comprises 14 residues. CDR3 DNA: TGTGCCAGCAGGAGCGGGGAGGGGCTCAATGAGCAGTTCTTC. Amino acid sequence: CASRSGEGLNEQFF. Filled out from reference TRBV28 and TRBJ2-1, the complete variable domain reads DVKVTQSSRYLVKRTGEKVFLECVQDMDHENMFWYRQDPGLGLRLIYFSYDVKMKEKGDIPEGYSVSREKKERFSLILESASTNQTSMYLCASRSGEGLNEQFFGPGTRLTVL.

This clone is large within its sample. The gene calls are TRBV5-4 and TRBJ1-2; D is unclear. The V gene lost 3 bases and the J gene lost 2 bases, with 11 bases spanning the gap. Per germline, CDR1 SGHNT and CDR2 YYREEE (reference sequence). CDR3 size: 14 residues. CDR3 amino acids: CASSWEGGNYGYTF. In DNA, the CDR3 is TGTGCCAGCAGCTGGGAGGGTGGGAACTATGGCTACACCTTC. The whole variable domain, filled in from reference TRBV5-4 and TRBJ1-2, reads ETGVTQSPTHLIKTRGQQVTLRCSSQSGHNTVSWYQQALGQGPQFIFQYYREEENGRGNFPPRFSGLQFPNYSSELNVNALELDDSALYLCASSWEGGNYGYTFGSGTRLTVV.

The chain recombines TRBV18 with TRBJ1-4; D gene ambiguous. Germline lookup yields CDR1 KGHSH and CDR2 LQKENI. The CDR3 has 13 amino acids. V lost 3 bases to trimming and J lost 5 bases, with 7 bases between them. The CDR3 nucleotides are TGTGCCAGCTCACCGCAACTGAATGAAAAACTGTTTTTT. Amino acid sequence: CASSPQLNEKLFF.

As for this clone: Mismatch with germline at one junction end may stem from a read error. The chain recombines TRBV6-1 with TRBJ2-5; the D is unclear. CDR1 and CDR2 from the germline V gene are MNHNS and SASEGT. The CDR3 is 14 amino acids. In DNA form, the CDR3 reads TGTGCCAGCAGGGAAGTGGCCCTCCAAGAGACCCAGTACTTC. Translating gives CASREVALQETQYF.

This clone appeared a few times. The chain uses TRBV21-1 and TRBJ1-2; the table's D call TRBD1 went unverified against the DNA. TRBV21-1 is noted as a pseudogene. This CDR3 has 19 residues. CDR3 amino acids: CASSPLQGRIGLLDYGYTF. The CDR3 DNA follows: TGTGCCAGCAGCCCTCTCCAGGGGAGAATCGGCCTTTTGGACTATGGCTACACCTTC.